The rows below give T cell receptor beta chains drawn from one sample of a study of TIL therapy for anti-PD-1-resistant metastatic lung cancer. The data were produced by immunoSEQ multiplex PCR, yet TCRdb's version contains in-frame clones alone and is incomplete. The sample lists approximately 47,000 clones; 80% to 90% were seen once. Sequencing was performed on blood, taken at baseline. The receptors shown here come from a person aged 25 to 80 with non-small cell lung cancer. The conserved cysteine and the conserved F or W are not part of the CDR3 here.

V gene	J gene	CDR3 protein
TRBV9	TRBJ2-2	ASSGGPWSTNTGELF
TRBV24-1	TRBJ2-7	ATSDPRIPYEQY
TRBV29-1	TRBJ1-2	SAAEGTDYGYT
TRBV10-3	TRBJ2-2	AISESLGGRASELF
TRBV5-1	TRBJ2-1	ASSLGVYNEQF
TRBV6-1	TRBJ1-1	ASSDRDMGGHTEAF
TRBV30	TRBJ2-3	AHGSIAGGTDTQY
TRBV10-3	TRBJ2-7	AISEGTGDEQY
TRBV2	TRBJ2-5	ASRVEYRGGSGGQETQY
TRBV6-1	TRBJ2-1	ASSARPGRNYNEQF
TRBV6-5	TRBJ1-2	ASSRTDTPGYGYT
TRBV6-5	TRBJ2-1	ASRVSNEQF
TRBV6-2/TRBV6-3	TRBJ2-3	ASSEGRDTDTQY
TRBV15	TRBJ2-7	ATSREYSGTLIYEQY
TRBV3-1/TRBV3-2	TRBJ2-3	ASCSRHSTDTQY
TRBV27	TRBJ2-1	ASSSGLEQF
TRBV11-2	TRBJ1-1	ASCRGGAGTEAF
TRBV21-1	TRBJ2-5	ASSKISQY
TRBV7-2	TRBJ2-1	ASSPGLAGRGEQF
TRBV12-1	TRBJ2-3	ASRSAGTSPLDTQY
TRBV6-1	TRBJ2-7	ASSEQAGPYEQY
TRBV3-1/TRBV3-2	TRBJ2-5	ASSERGFQETQY
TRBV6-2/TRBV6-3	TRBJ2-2	ASSSGDTGELF
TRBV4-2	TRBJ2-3	ASSQGGGTDTQY
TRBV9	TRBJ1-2	ASSAGPHYGYT
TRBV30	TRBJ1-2	AWSRGWGYT
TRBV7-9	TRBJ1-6	ASSLLSPNSPLH
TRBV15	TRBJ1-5	ATSRGQGTPHQPQH
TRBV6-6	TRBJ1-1	ASRQTGSNTEAF